This T cell receptor beta chain was sequenced in a study of CD8 T cells in ankylosing spondylitis. Making use of molecular barcodes, quantitative 5'-RACE generated TCR beta libraries. TCRdb ran MiXCR on the 5' RACE reads and lists one entry per CDR3 protein. Found here are around 890,000 distinct CDR3 sequences, 12% of them singletons; the top ten hold 0.51%. Broader study findings: Within ankylosing spondylitis blood, a TCR beta motif made up of several highly homologous variants appeared to be characteristic. Reports say disease-linked clones showed up significantly more in matched ankylosing spondylitis synovial fluid. Disease-linked clones displayed a CD8+ phenotype and appeared relatively rarely in peripheral blood. Prior literature has documented some motif variants in synovial fluid and blood from reactive arthritis.

This clonotype has ten or more counts. No antigen is known for it. CDR3 size: 12 residues. Germline V gene lookup returns CDR1 SEHNR and CDR2 FQNEAQ (reference sequence). Trimming took off 5 bases at V and 7 bases at J, with 11 bases between the two ends. The source material was blood, either unsorted or a sorted T cell fraction (not recorded which). This chain links TRBV7-9 with TRBJ1-2, with no clear D. The receptor's source is a male donor with ankylosing spondylitis. CDR3 nucleotide sequence: TGTGCCAGCAGCCGGATAGGGAGTGGCTACACCTTC. Translating it yields CASSRIGSGYTF.